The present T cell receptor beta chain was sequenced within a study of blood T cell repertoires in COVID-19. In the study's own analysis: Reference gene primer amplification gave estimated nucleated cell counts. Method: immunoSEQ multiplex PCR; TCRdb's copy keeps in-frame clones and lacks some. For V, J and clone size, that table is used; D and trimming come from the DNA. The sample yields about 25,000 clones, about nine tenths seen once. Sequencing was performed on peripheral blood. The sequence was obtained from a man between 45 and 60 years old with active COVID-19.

In DNA form, the CDR3 reads TGTGCCAGCACCCCAATAACGGGTCCGGGGGAGCAGTACTTC. This encodes CASTPITGPGEQYF. The genes are TRBV6-5 and TRBJ2-7; maybe TRBD2 (5 bases). V was cut by 7 bases and J by 7 bases, with 20 bases left in between. CDR3 length: 14 residues. Germline CDR1 is MNHEY and CDR2 is SVGAGI.